Reported below is one TCR beta chain. The antigen is unknown. 13 Jbeta primers and 60 Vbeta primers were used for the PCR. The method was immunoSEQ multiplex PCR; TCRdb's version includes in-frame clones alone and lacks a portion of them. Altogether about 140,000 clones are present, around 73% being singletons, with the ten largest covering around 1.2%. The source of the sample is a study of cytomegalovirus exposure and HLA in healthy donors. Study details: Falling in the Caucasian-associated ancestry cluster were about 82% of 300 to 500 genotyped donors. Study outcomes and limitations: Analyses of presence and absence presupposed an approximately uniform sequencing depth across donors. Most TCR sequences showed up rarely, but some public TCRs showed up in many donors.

Germline CDR1 and CDR2: SGHRS and YFSETQ. The length of the CDR3 is 15 residues. With 4 bases removed from V and 6 bases from J, the gap between germline ends came to 16 bases. The chain links TRBV5-1 to TRBJ2-2, with D perhaps matching TRBD2 (5 bases). Source material: PBMCs. This TCR came from a woman between 35 and 50 years old in good health and CMV-seronegative. CDR3 nucleotide sequence: TGCGCCAGCAGCCCGGGGTCCGTGGGTGCCGGGGAGCTGTTTTTT. Translating gives CASSPGSVGAGELFF. Full variable domain (missing parts from reference TRBV5-1 and TRBJ2-2): KAGVTQTPRYLIKTRGQQVTLSCSPISGHRSVSWYQQTPGQGLQFLFEYFSETQRNKGNFPGRFSGRQFSNSRSEMNVSTLELGDSALYLCASSPGSVGAGELFFGEGSRLTVL.